Below, 4 T cell receptor beta chains from the same sample are listed, as sequenced in a study of blood T cell repertoires in COVID-19. Produced via immunoSEQ multiplex PCR; TCRdb's table is partial and in-frame only. The sample holds about 260,000 clones; 88% are singletons and the top ten take 0.7%. Sequencing was performed on peripheral blood. These receptors were collected from a human donor in a cohort sampled during active COVID-19.

The chain has TRBV5-1 and TRBJ2-7, with a tentative D call TRBD2 (6 bases). The V and J ends lost 2 bases and 2 bases respectively, with 11 bases between them. Germline CDR1 SGHRS, CDR2 YFSETQ. The CDR3 runs 14 residues. CDR3 amino acids: CASSLRDFPYEQYF. The CDR3, as DNA: TGCGCCAGCAGCTTACGGGACTTCCCCTACGAGCAGTACTTC.

In this sample, this clone turned up a few times. The gene calls are TRBV25-1 and TRBJ2-1; 8 nucleotides agree with TRBD2. The CDR3 is made up of 15 amino acids. After removal of 4 bases from V and 3 bases from J, the junction contained 5 bases not matched to a gene. The germline V gene encodes CDR1 MGHDK and CDR2 SYGVNS. CDR3 coding DNA: TGTGCCAGCAGTGGGGGACTAGTGGGCTACAATGAGCAGTTCTTC. It specifies CASSGGLVGYNEQFF.

The V call is TRBV16, the J call TRBJ1-1, with D tentatively TRBD1 (6 bases). The germline V and J ends were trimmed by 4 bases and 6 bases, with 15 bases remaining between them. This CDR3 contains 14 residues. Per the germline V gene, CDR1 is KGHSY and CDR2 is FQNENV. In DNA, the CDR3 is TGTGCCAGCAGCCCGAAATGGGGGCGTTCTGAAGCTTTCTTT. It yields the protein CASSPKWGRSEAFF.

The chain combines TRBV5-4 with TRBJ2-1, with 7 bases fitting TRBD1. The CDR3 contains 13 residues. J was trimmed by 10 bases and V by 4 bases; bases with no gene match: 8. In germline, CDR1 is SGHNT, CDR2 YYREEE (reference sequence). The chain's CDR3 is CASSRPRQGEQFF. CDR3 nucleotide sequence: TGTGCCAGCAGCCGACCTAGACAGGGAGAGCAGTTCTTC.